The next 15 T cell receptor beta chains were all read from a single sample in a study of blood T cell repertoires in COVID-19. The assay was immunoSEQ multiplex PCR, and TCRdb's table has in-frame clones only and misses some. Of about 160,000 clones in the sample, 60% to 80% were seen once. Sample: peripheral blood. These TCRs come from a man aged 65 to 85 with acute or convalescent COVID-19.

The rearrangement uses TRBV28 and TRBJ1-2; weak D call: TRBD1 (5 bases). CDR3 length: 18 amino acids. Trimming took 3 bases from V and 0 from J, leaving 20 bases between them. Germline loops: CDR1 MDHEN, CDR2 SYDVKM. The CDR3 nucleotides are TGTGCCAGCAGTTTTCCCCGCGGCGTGACAGCCGCTAACTATGGCTACACCTTC. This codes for CASSFPRGVTAANYGYTF.

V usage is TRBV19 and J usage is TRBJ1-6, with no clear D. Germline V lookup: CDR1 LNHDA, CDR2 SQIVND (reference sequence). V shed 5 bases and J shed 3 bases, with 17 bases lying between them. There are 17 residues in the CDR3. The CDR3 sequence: CASSPSGVGNYNSPLHF. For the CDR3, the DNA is TGTGCCAGTAGTCCGTCCGGGGTCGGGAACTATAATTCACCCCTCCACTTT.

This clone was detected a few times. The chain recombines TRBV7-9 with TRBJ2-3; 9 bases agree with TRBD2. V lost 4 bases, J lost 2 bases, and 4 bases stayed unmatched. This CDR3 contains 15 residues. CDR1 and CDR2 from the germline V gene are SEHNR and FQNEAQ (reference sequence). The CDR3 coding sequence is TGTGCCAGCAGCTCGACTAGCGGAGCCACAGATACGCAGTATTTT. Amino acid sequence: CASSSTSGATDTQYF.

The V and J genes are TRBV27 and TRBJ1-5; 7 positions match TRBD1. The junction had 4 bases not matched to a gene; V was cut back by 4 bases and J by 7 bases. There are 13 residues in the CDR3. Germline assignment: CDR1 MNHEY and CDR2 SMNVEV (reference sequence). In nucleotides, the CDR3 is TGTGCCAGCAGTTGGGACAGTTTGCAGCCCCAGCATTTT. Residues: CASSWDSLQPQHF.

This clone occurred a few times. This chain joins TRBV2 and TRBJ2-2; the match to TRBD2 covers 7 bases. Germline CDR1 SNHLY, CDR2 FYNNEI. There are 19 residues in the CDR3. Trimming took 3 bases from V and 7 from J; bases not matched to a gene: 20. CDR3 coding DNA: TGTGCCAGCAGTGAGCCACCCCGGGAACAAGCGGGGTGGGGCGGGGAGCTGTTTTTT. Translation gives CASSEPPREQAGWGGELFF.

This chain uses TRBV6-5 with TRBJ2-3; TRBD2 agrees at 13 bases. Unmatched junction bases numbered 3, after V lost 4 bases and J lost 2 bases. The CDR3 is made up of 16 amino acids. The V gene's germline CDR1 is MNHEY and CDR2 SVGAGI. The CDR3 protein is CASSSGTSGVTDTQYF. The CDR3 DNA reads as TGTGCCAGCAGTTCCGGGACTAGCGGGGTCACAGATACGCAGTATTTT.

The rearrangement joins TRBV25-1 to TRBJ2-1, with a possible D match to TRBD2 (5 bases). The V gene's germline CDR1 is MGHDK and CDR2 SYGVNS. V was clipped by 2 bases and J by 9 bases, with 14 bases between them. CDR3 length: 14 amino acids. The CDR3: CASSEPQYLAEQFF. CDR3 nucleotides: TGTGCCAGCAGTGAACCACAGTACCTAGCTGAGCAGTTCTTC. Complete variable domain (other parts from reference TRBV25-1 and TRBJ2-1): EADIYQTPRYLVIGTGKKITLECSQTMGHDKMYWYQQDPGMELHLIHYSYGVNSTEKGDLSSESTVSRIRTEHFPLTLESARPSHTSQYLCASSEPQYLAEQFFGPGTRLTVL.

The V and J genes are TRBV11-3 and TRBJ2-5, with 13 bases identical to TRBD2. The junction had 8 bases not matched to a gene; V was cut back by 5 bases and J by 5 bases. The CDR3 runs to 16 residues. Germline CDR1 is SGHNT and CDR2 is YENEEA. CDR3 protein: CASSPPGLAGTETQYF. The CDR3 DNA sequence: TGTGCCAGCAGCCCACCGGGACTAGCGGGGACCGAGACCCAGTACTTC.

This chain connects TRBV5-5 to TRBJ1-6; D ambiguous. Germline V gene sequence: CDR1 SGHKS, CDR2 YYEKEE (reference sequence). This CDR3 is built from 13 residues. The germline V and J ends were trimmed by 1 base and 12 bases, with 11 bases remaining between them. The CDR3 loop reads CASSLTPTEPLHF. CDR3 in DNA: TGTGCCAGCAGCTTGACCCCCACTGAACCCCTCCACTTT.

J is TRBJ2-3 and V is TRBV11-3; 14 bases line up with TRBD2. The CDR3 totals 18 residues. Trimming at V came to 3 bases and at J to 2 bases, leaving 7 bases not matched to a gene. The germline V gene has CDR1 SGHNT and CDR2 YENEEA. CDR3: CASSLGLAGANPTDTQYF. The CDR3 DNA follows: TGTGCCAGCAGCTTGGGACTAGCGGGAGCCAACCCCACAGATACGCAGTATTTT.

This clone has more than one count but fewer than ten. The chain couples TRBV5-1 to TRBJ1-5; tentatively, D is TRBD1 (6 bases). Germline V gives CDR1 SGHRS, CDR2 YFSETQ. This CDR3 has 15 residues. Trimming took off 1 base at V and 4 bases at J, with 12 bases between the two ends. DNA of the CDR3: TGCGCCAGCAGCTTGAGTTCAGACAGGAATCAGCCCCAGCATTTT. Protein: CASSLSSDRNQPQHF.

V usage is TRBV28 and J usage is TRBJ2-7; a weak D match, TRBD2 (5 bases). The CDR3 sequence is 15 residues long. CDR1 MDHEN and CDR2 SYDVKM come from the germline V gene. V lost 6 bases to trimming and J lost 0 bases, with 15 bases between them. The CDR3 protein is CASSPADTSSYEQYF. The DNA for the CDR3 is TGTGCCAGCAGCCCCGCCGACACTAGCTCCTACGAGCAGTACTTC.

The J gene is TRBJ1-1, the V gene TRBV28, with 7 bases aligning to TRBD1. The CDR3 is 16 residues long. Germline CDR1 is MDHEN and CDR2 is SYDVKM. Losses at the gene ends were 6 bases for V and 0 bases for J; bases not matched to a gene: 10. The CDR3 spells CASSPTPGQMNTEAFF. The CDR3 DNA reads TGTGCCAGCAGCCCCACCCCGGGACAGATGAACACTGAAGCTTTCTTT.

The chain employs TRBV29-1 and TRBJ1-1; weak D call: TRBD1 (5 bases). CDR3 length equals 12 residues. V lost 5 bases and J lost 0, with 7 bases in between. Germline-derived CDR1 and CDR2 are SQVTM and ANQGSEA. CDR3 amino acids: CSVPGLNTEAFF. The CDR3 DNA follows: TGCAGCGTTCCAGGGCTGAACACTGAAGCTTTCTTT.

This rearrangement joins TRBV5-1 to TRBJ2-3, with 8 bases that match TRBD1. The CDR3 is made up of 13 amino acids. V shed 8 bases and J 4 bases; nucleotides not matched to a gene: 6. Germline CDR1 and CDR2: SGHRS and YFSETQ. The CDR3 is CASRQGWSDTQYF. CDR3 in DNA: TGCGCCAGTCGACAGGGGTGGTCAGATACGCAGTATTTT.